This section outlines one TCR beta chain sequence together with its context. The sample comes from a study of blood T cell repertoires in COVID-19. Across the whole study: The samples span acute and convalescent COVID-19 from the United States, Italy and Spain. The analysed material was cDNA or gDNA that came from T cells, B-cell-depleted T cells, or PBMCs.

The authors' processing: The assay estimated nucleated cells by amplifying reference gene primers. Here immunoSEQ multiplex PCR was the method, and the copy in TCRdb shows in-frame clones only, minus some. V, J and clone size were drawn from that table, and D and trimming were deduced from the DNA. The sample has 210,000 or so clones, 82% seen once. With 6 bases clipped from V and 2 bases from J, the junction kept 5 bases outside the gene matches. CDR3 size: 14 residues. Germline loops: CDR1 SQVTM, CDR2 ANQGSEA. The TCR sequence derives from a woman between 40 and 55 years old with acute or convalescent COVID-19. Sequences were obtained from peripheral blood. The V call is TRBV29-1, the J call TRBJ1-2, with 11 bases fitting TRBD1. Written as DNA, the CDR3 is TGCAGCGTCAAGGACAGGGGGCGAAACTATGGCTACACCTTC. It yields the protein CSVKDRGRNYGYTF.